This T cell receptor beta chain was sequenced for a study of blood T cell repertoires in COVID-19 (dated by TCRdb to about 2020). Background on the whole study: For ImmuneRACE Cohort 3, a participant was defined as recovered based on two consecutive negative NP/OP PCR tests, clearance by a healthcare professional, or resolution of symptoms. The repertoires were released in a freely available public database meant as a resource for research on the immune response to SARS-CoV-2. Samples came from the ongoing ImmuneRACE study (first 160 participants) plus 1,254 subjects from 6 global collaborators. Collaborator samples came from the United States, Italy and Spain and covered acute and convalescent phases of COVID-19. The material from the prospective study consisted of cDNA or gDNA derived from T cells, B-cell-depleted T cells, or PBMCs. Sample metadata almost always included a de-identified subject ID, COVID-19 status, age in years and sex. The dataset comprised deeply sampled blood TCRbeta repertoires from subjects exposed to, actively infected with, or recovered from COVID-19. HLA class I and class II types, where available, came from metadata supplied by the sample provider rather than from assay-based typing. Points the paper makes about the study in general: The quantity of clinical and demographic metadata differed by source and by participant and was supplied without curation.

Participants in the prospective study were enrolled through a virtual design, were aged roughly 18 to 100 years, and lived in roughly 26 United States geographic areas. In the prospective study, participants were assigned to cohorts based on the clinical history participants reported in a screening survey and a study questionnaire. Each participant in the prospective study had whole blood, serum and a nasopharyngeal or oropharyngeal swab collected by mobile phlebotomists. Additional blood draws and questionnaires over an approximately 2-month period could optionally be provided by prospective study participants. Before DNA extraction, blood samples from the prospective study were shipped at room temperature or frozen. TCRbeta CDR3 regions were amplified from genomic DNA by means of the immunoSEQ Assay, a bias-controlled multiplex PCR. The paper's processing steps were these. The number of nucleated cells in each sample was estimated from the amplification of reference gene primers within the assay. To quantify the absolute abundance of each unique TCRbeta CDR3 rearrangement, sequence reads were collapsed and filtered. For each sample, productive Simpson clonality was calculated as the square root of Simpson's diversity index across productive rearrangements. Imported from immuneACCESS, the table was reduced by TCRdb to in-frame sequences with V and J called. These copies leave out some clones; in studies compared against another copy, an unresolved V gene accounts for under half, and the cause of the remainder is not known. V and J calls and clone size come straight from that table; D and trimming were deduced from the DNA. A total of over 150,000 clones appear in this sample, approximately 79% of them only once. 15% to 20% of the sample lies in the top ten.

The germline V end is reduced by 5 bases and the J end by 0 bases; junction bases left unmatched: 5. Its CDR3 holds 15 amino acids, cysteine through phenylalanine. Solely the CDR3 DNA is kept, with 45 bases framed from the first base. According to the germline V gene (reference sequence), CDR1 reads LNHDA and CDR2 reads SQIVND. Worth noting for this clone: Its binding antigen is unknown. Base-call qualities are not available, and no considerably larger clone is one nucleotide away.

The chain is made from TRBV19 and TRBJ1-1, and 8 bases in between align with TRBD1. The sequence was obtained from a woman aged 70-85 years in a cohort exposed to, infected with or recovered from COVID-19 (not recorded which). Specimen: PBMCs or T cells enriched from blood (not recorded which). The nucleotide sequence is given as TGTGCCAGTAGTTTACGACAGGGGATGAACACTGAAGCTTTCTTT. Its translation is CASSLRQGMNTEAFF.